This T cell receptor beta chain was captured in a study of Ad26.COV2.S vaccination and SARS-CoV-2 variants. Study conclusions and caveats: CD8+ and CD4+ T cells specific for spike reportedly responded with substantial breadth after vaccination.

The V segment lost 6 bases and the J segment 3 bases; nucleotides outside the gene matches: 6. Germline CDR1 and CDR2: MNHEY and SVGAGI. This CDR3 is 15 amino acids long. Treatment denoted: about 20 received Ad26.COV2.S at low or high dose, single or two shots; about 5 received placebo; per-sample allocation not given. Sampling occurred on day 63 after the first vaccine or placebo injection. The method was immunoSEQ multiplex PCR; TCRdb's version includes in-frame clones alone and lacks a portion of them. Of about 280,000 clones listed, 70% to 90% are singletons. Note on this clone: Its antigen is not known.

The chain recombines TRBV6-5 with TRBJ2-3, with TRBD2 identical over 10 bases. This clonotype was sampled from a person between 18 and 60 years old who received the Ad26.COV2.S COVID-19 vaccine or a placebo. Source: peripheral blood, taken in a trial of Ad26.COV2.S vaccine versus placebo. CDR3 DNA: TGTGCCAGCAGCTCTAGCGGGAGTTGGACAGATACGCAGTATTTT. This gives the protein CASSSSGSWTDTQYF.